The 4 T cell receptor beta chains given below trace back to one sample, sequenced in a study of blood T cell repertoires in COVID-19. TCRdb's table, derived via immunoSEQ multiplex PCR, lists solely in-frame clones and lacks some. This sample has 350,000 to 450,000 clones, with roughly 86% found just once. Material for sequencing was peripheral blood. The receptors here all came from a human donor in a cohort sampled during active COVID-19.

The CDR3 sequence is CASSTGGEGSPLHF. The CDR3 nucleotides are TGTGCCAGCAGCACAGGAGGGGAAGGATCACCCCTCCACTTT. The gene calls are TRBV11-2 and TRBJ1-6; the D gene is possibly TRBD1 (5 bases). Trimming took off 5 bases at V and 10 bases at J, with 15 bases between the two ends. This CDR3 contains 14 residues. The germline V gene encodes CDR1 SGHAT and CDR2 FQNNGV.

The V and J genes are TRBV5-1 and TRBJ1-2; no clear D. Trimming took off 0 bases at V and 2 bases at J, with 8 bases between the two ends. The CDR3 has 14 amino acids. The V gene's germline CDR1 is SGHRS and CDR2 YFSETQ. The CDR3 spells CASSLATGNYGYTF. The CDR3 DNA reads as TGCGCCAGCAGCTTGGCCACGGGGAACTATGGCTACACCTTC. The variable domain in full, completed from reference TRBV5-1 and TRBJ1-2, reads KAGVTQTPRYLIKTRGQQVTLSCSPISGHRSVSWYQQTPGQGLQFLFEYFSETQRNKGNFPGRFSGRQFSNSRSEMNVSTLELGDSALYLCASSLATGNYGYTFGSGTRLTVV.

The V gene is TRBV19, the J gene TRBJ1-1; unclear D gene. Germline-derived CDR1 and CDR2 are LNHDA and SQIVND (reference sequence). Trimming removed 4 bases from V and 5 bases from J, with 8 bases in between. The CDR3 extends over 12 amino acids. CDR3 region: CASSTPRTEAFF. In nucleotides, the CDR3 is TGTGCCAGTAGTACTCCCAGAACTGAAGCTTTCTTT.

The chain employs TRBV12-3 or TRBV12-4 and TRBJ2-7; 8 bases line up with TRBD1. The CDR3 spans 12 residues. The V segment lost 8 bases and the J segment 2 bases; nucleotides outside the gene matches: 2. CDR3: CASGRGPYEQYF. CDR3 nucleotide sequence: TGTGCCAGCGGCAGGGGGCCCTACGAGCAGTACTTC.